This is a list of T cell receptor beta chains from one sample in a study of CD8+CD57+ T cells in acquired aplastic anemia. One entry per CDR3 protein, called by TCRdb with MiXCR from the reads. Here the sample spans about 190,000 distinct CDR3 sequences, around half being singletons. Sequencing used sorted CD4+, CD8+, or CD8+CD57+ T cells (not recorded which) from PBMCs. Receptor source: a human donor with aplastic anemia. Both conserved end residues are trimmed from each CDR3. The order of the fields is J gene, V gene, CDR3 protein.

J gene: TRBJ1-1
V gene: TRBV10-1
CDR3 protein: ASSESKGQGGTEAF

J gene: TRBJ2-2
V gene: TRBV2
CDR3 protein: ASRASAGIGELF

J gene: TRBJ1-1
V gene: TRBV7-2
CDR3 protein: ASSLAVTSRGTEAF

J gene: TRBJ2-7
V gene: TRBV7-8
CDR3 protein: ASSLAGGRSYEQY

J gene: TRBJ2-3
V gene: TRBV5-1
CDR3 protein: ASSLWTRVDTDTQY

J gene: TRBJ1-6
V gene: TRBV15
CDR3 protein: ATSRGAVDSPLH

J gene: TRBJ2-7
V gene: TRBV3-1
CDR3 protein: ASSQAPHYEQY

J gene: TRBJ2-1
V gene: TRBV11-3
CDR3 protein: ASSHKNEQF

J gene: TRBJ2-7
V gene: TRBV24-1
CDR3 protein: AASDSNNVEQY

J gene: TRBJ1-1
V gene: TRBV10-3
CDR3 protein: AITELMNTEAF

J gene: TRBJ1-2
V gene: TRBV5-1
CDR3 protein: ASSVDGDNYGYT

J gene: TRBJ2-5
V gene: TRBV2
CDR3 protein: ASSELGFAQTQY

J gene: TRBJ2-7
V gene: TRBV19
CDR3 protein: ASSPLAGGRDEQY

J gene: TRBJ2-1
V gene: TRBV20-1
CDR3 protein: SAGTGTGSYNEQF

J gene: TRBJ2-7
V gene: TRBV9
CDR3 protein: ASSVGQGLSYEQY

J gene: TRBJ2-1
V gene: TRBV2
CDR3 protein: AGTSGRSYEQF

J gene: TRBJ2-7
V gene: TRBV19
CDR3 protein: GYESAPTYYEQY

J gene: TRBJ2-5
V gene: TRBV10-3
CDR3 protein: AIKGQKGQETQY

J gene: TRBJ2-3
V gene: TRBV20-1
CDR3 protein: SASMGQTVATDTQY

J gene: TRBJ1-6
V gene: TRBV7-6
CDR3 protein: ASSLASGTGMNSPLH

J gene: TRBJ1-1
V gene: TRBV10-1
CDR3 protein: ASSDEPNTEAF

J gene: TRBJ2-3
V gene: TRBV13
CDR3 protein: ASSSTGNGVTDTQY